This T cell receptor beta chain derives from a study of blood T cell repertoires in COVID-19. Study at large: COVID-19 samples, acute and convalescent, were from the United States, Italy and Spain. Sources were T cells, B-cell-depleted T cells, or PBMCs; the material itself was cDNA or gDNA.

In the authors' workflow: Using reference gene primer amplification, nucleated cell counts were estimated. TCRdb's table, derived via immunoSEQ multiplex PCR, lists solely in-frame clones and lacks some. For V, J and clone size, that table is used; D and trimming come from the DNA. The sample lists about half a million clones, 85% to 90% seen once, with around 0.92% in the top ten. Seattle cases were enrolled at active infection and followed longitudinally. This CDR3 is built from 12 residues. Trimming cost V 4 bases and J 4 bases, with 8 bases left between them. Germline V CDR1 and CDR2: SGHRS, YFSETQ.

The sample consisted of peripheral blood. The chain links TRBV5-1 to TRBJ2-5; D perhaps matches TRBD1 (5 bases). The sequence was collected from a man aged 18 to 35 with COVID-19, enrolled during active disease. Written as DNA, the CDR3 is TGCGCCAGCAGCGCGGACATAGAGACCCAGTACTTC. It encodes CASSADIETQYF.